The following is a TCR beta chain sequence with its context. The CDR3 totals 14 residues. V was cut by 0 bases and J by 2 bases, with 9 bases left in between. Per the germline V gene, CDR1 is SGHRS and CDR2 is YFSETQ. Per the original data handling: Reference gene primer amplification gave estimated nucleated cell counts. Sequenced by immunoSEQ multiplex PCR; TCRdb stores in-frame clones only, minus some. D and trimming come from the DNA, and the V and J calls and clone size come from that table. The repertoire has about 280,000 clones, around 90% of them found once; the top ten carry 0.9% to 1%. The sample comes from a study of blood T cell repertoires in COVID-19. Across the whole study: Samples representing acute and convalescent COVID-19 were sourced from the United States, Italy and Spain. T cells, B-cell-depleted T cells, or PBMCs provided the cDNA or gDNA that served as material.

The V and J genes are TRBV5-1 and TRBJ2-7; possibly TRBD1 for D (6 bases). The sequencing input was peripheral blood. The sequence derives from a woman between 40 and 50 years old who had recovered from COVID-19. CDR3 region: CASSLDAGAYEQYF. The CDR3 nucleotides are TGCGCCAGCAGCTTGGATGCAGGGGCCTACGAGCAGTACTTC.